The sequence of this T cell receptor (beta chain) was determined in a study of persistence of HIV-infected CD4 T cells. A word on this clone: Antigen specificity is unknown.

Cells were stimulated nonspecifically with anti-CD3/anti-CD28 magnetic beads. Responding CD4+ T cells were sorted by upregulation of both CD40 ligand and CD69. In germline, CDR1 is KGHDR, CDR2 SFDVKD. The CDR3 length is 15 residues. V trimming: 4 bases; J trimming: 7 bases; junction bases outside the gene matches: 11. The libraries were made with immunoSEQ version 4 in survey mode. Method: immunoSEQ multiplex PCR; TCRdb's copy keeps in-frame clones and lacks some. The profile covers about 46,000 clones, with 85% to 90% appearing a single time and about 3.5% taken by the ten largest. This TCR was recovered from an adult woman with HIV who was CMV-seropositive. The material sequenced was CD4+ T cells sorted from PBMCs after approximately 20-hour stimulation, taken from a patient who received antiretroviral therapy. V is TRBV24-1 and J is TRBJ2-5, with 7 bases that match TRBD1. For the CDR3, the DNA is TGTGCCACCAGTGACCCGGGACAGACCTCATGGACCCAGTACTTC. Amino acids: CATSDPGQTSWTQYF.